One T cell receptor (beta chain) is described in this entry. This entry comes from a study of blood T cell repertoires in COVID-19. Study as a whole: Samples representing acute and convalescent COVID-19 were sourced from the United States, Italy and Spain. Sample material is recorded as cDNA or gDNA derived from T cells, B-cell-depleted T cells, or PBMCs.

The CDR3 has 15 residues. Trimming shortened V by 1 base and J by 6 bases, and 15 bases separated the two germline ends. Germline V gene data show CDR1 as MGHRA and CDR2 as YSYEKL. Measured with immunoSEQ multiplex PCR; TCRdb has only the in-frame clones, and not every one. Of 80,000 to 100,000 clones detected, around 84% appear once; the ten largest clones hold over 20%. The J gene is TRBJ1-1, the V gene TRBV4-1; D is ambiguous. This receptor was obtained from a woman of 80 years or more in a cohort sampled during active or convalescent COVID-19. The sample was peripheral blood. The CDR3 DNA reads TGCGCCAGCAGCCAAGGCGTTGCCAGTCGGGCTGAAGCTTTCTTT. Protein sequence: CASSQGVASRAEAFF.